This record concerns one T cell receptor beta chain sequence. Since a much larger clone is just one base distant, this may be a read error. Because it lacks the conserved phenylalanine or tryptophan at the end, this CDR3 is likely a read error. This sample is part of a study of T cells in Graves' hyperthyroidism and ophthalmopathy. Germline V gene data show CDR1 as SGHNT and CDR2 as YYREEE (reference sequence). There are 14 residues in the CDR3. The germline V and J ends were trimmed by 4 bases and 1 base, with 11 bases remaining between them. What was amplified from RNA transcripts were TCR beta CDR3 regions. The TCR CDR3 first-round RT-PCR relied on the HTBI primer set. TCRdb processed the multiplex PCR reads anew with MiXCR; each CDR3 protein has one entry. The profile covers roughly 840,000 distinct CDR3 sequences, with more than 30% appearing a single time and 8% to 9% taken by the ten largest.

What was sequenced was blood. The sequence was collected from a man between 18 and 29 years old with Graves' hyperthyroidism. The rearrangement links TRBV5-4 to TRBJ1-1; D is perhaps TRBD1 (5 bases). Written as DNA, the CDR3 is TGTGCCAGCAGCCTTTATGACAGGAACACTGAAGCTTTCCTT. It specifies CASSLYDRNTEAFL.